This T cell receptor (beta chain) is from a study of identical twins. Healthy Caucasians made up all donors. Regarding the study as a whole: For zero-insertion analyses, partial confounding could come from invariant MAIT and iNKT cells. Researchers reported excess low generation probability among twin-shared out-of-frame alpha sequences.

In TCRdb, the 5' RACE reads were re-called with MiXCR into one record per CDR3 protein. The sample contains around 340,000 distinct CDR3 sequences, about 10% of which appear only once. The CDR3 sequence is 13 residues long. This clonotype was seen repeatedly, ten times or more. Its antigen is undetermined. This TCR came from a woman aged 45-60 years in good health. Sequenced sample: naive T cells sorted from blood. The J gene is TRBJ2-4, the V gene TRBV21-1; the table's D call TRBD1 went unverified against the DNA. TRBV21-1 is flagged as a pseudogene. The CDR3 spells CASSRGGSDIQYF. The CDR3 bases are TGTGCCAGCAGTAGGGGCGGCAGTGACATTCAGTACTTC.